These T cell receptor beta chains were read from a single sample in a study of blood T cell repertoires in COVID-19. Only in-frame clones appear in the TCRdb table, and some are missing; sequencing was by immunoSEQ multiplex PCR. The repertoire holds around 220,000 clones, roughly 80% seen once, with nearly 5% in the top ten. Specimen: peripheral blood. Every receptor here comes from a woman aged 80 or over with active or convalescent COVID-19. CDR3s include the opening cysteine and the closing phenylalanine or tryptophan. Each record gives: V gene, CDR3 length, D gene, clone size, J gene, CDR3 DNA, CDR3 protein. D genes are given only for firm matches. Clone size is not always given. Where it is, it says once, few, many or a class for expanded clones.

v_call: TRBV6-5
cdr3_length: 15
d_call: -
clone_size: -
j_call: TRBJ2-7
cdr3_nt: TGTGCCAGCAGAGCCCCCGGGGGAGGGACAGGCGAGCAGTACTTC
cdr3_aa: CASRAPGGGTGEQYF

v_call: TRBV19
cdr3_length: 16
d_call: -
clone_size: -
j_call: TRBJ1-5
cdr3_nt: TGTGCCAGTAGTATAGACAGGGGAGCTGGCAATCAGCCCCAGCATTTT
cdr3_aa: CASSIDRGAGNQPQHF

v_call: TRBV5-1
cdr3_length: 15
d_call: TRBD1
clone_size: -
j_call: TRBJ1-6
cdr3_nt: TGCGCCAGCAGCCCGCGGACAGGGAGTAATTCACCCCTCCACTTT
cdr3_aa: CASSPRTGSNSPLHF

v_call: TRBV19
cdr3_length: 15
d_call: -
clone_size: -
j_call: TRBJ2-5
cdr3_nt: TGTGCCAGTAGTCTGGGCGGGGCTGCACAAGAGACCCAGTACTTC
cdr3_aa: CASSLGGAAQETQYF

v_call: TRBV24-1
cdr3_length: 15
d_call: -
clone_size: few
j_call: TRBJ2-3
cdr3_nt: TGTGCCACCAGTGATCCAGGAACCCCCACAGATACGCAGTATTTT
cdr3_aa: CATSDPGTPTDTQYF

v_call: TRBV3-1/TRBV3-2
cdr3_length: 16
d_call: -
clone_size: -
j_call: TRBJ1-4
cdr3_nt: TGTGCCAGCAGCCAAGATTTAGCGGGGAGAAATGAAAAACTGTTTTTT
cdr3_aa: CASSQDLAGRNEKLFF

v_call: TRBV7-8
cdr3_length: 12
d_call: -
clone_size: -
j_call: TRBJ1-5
cdr3_nt: TGTGCCAGCAGCCGGCGGGATCAGCCCCAGCATTTT
cdr3_aa: CASSRRDQPQHF

v_call: TRBV2
cdr3_length: 14
d_call: TRBD1
clone_size: -
j_call: TRBJ2-7
cdr3_nt: TGTGCCAGCAGTGATACAGGGGTAAGCTACGAGCAGTACTTC
cdr3_aa: CASSDTGVSYEQYF

v_call: TRBV9
cdr3_length: 16
d_call: TRBD1
clone_size: -
j_call: TRBJ1-3
cdr3_nt: TGTGCCAGCAGCCCGGGGACAGGGAACTCTGGAAACACCATATATTTT
cdr3_aa: CASSPGTGNSGNTIYF

v_call: TRBV2
cdr3_length: 15
d_call: -
clone_size: once
j_call: TRBJ1-6
cdr3_nt: TGTGCCAGCAGGGACCCAGGGTATTCTGGGTCACCCCTCCACTTT
cdr3_aa: CASRDPGYSGSPLHF

v_call: TRBV7-7
cdr3_length: 14
d_call: -
clone_size: -
j_call: TRBJ2-5
cdr3_nt: TGTGCCAGCAGCACCGGCGGAGCGGAAGAGACCCAGTACTTC
cdr3_aa: CASSTGGAEETQYF

v_call: TRBV6-4
cdr3_length: 15
d_call: -
clone_size: -
j_call: TRBJ2-1
cdr3_nt: TGTGCCAGCAGGAGCGGGCCGAGCTCCTACAATGAGCAGTTCTTC
cdr3_aa: CASRSGPSSYNEQFF

v_call: TRBV30
cdr3_length: 13
d_call: -
clone_size: -
j_call: TRBJ1-1
cdr3_nt: TGTGCCTGGAGTTCTAGACGGAGGTCCGAAGCTTTCTTT
cdr3_aa: CAWSSRRRSEAFF

v_call: TRBV2
cdr3_length: 19
d_call: TRBD1
clone_size: -
j_call: TRBJ1-5
cdr3_nt: TGTGCCAGCAGGGGAGATCTGACAGGGGCTCTCCGGGGCAATCAGCCCCAGCATTTT
cdr3_aa: CASRGDLTGALRGNQPQHF

v_call: TRBV28
cdr3_length: 14
d_call: -
clone_size: once
j_call: TRBJ1-1
cdr3_nt: TGTGCCAGCAGTTTATTTCAGGGAAACACTGAAGCTTTCTTT
cdr3_aa: CASSLFQGNTEAFF

v_call: TRBV6-4
cdr3_length: 14
d_call: TRBD1
clone_size: -
j_call: TRBJ1-2
cdr3_nt: TGTGCCAGCAGTGAACGACAGGGTTCCTATGGCTACACCTTC
cdr3_aa: CASSERQGSYGYTF

v_call: TRBV12-3/TRBV12-4
cdr3_length: 13
d_call: -
clone_size: -
j_call: TRBJ1-1
cdr3_nt: TGTGCCAGCAGTCCCCCGGGTCGGCTTGAAGCTTTCTTT
cdr3_aa: CASSPPGRLEAFF

v_call: TRBV19
cdr3_length: 21
d_call: -
clone_size: few
j_call: TRBJ2-1
cdr3_nt: TGTGCCAGTAGTCAGACCGTGGGAGACAAGAGGCTCTCGTTCCTAAGGTCGGAGCAGTTCTTC
cdr3_aa: CASSQTVGDKRLSFLRSEQFF

v_call: TRBV7-9
cdr3_length: 13
d_call: -
clone_size: -
j_call: TRBJ2-7
cdr3_nt: TGTGCCAGCAGCTTAGGTCAGGGGGGCGAGCAGTACTTC
cdr3_aa: CASSLGQGGEQYF

v_call: TRBV7-9
cdr3_length: 14
d_call: TRBD2
clone_size: -
j_call: TRBJ2-7
cdr3_nt: TGTGCCAGCAGGGCTAGCGGGACCTCCTACGAGCAGTACTTC
cdr3_aa: CASRASGTSYEQYF

v_call: TRBV29-1
cdr3_length: 13
d_call: -
clone_size: -
j_call: TRBJ2-5
cdr3_nt: TGCAGCGTTGAACGGCGGAACCAAGAGACCCAGTACTTC
cdr3_aa: CSVERRNQETQYF

v_call: TRBV2
cdr3_length: 11
d_call: -
clone_size: once
j_call: TRBJ2-1
cdr3_nt: TGTGCCAGCAGTGAGGTCGACTCCCAGTTCTTC
cdr3_aa: CASSEVDSQFF

v_call: TRBV4-2
cdr3_length: 15
d_call: -
clone_size: -
j_call: TRBJ1-4
cdr3_nt: TGTGCCAGCAGCTCTTTGGGGCCCTTAGGCGAAAAACTGTTTTTT
cdr3_aa: CASSSLGPLGEKLFF